Following are 7 T cell receptor beta chains from one sample sequenced in a study of shared clonotypes between healthy human individuals. Libraries were prepared by immunoSEQ multiplex PCR; TCRdb keeps only in-frame clonotypes and omits some of them. The sample includes about 2.4 million clones, approximately 94% seen only once; the top ten take around 0.37%. The specimen was naive CD4+ T cells from PBMCs. The subset denotes: CD45RA+ positively selected. These receptors were collected from a young man in good health. Some clones in this sample may be carry-over from other donors' samples.

The rearrangement joins TRBV28 to TRBJ2-4, with D possibly matching TRBD1 (5 bases). V gave up 6 bases and J gave up 1 base, with 13 bases separating them. This CDR3 is 15 amino acids long. The V gene's germline CDR1 is MDHEN and CDR2 SYDVKM. The CDR3 loop is CASSDIGVAKNIQYF. In DNA form, the CDR3 reads TGTGCCAGCAGCGATATAGGGGTGGCCAAAAACATTCAGTACTTC.

The chain employs TRBV14 and TRBJ1-3; D possibly corresponds to TRBD1 (5 bases). Germline loops: CDR1 SGHDN, CDR2 FVKESK. The CDR3 runs to 16 residues. Trimming pared 2 bases from V and 0 bases from J, leaving 11 bases between. Here the CDR3 reads CASSQTGSSSGNTIYF. The CDR3 coding sequence is TGTGCCAGCAGCCAAACAGGATCAAGCTCTGGAAACACCATATATTTT.

V usage is TRBV10-3 and J usage is TRBJ2-5; 7 bases line up with TRBD1. Trimming at V came to 5 bases and at J to 3 bases, leaving 6 bases not matched to a gene. The CDR3 length is 14 residues. Germline V lookup: CDR1 ENHRY, CDR2 SYGVKD. CDR3 protein: CAISFGDRKETQYF. DNA for the CDR3: TGTGCCATCAGTTTTGGGGACAGAAAAGAGACCCAGTACTTC.

This chain links TRBV7-2 with TRBJ2-4; TRBD2 matches 7 bases. Germline V lookup: CDR1 SGHTA, CDR2 FQGNSA. The CDR3 covers 15 residues. J lost 2 bases, V lost 4 bases, and 5 bases had no gene match. CDR3 nucleotides: TGTGCCAGCAGCTACAGCGGGATTACCAAAAACATTCAGTACTTC. It codes for CASSYSGITKNIQYF. The full variable domain, its missing parts supplied by reference TRBV7-2 and TRBJ2-4, is GAGVSQSPSNKVTEKGKDVELRCDPISGHTALYWYRQSLGQGLEFLIYFQGNSAPDKSGLPSDRFSAERTGGSVSTLTIQRTQQEDSAVYLCASSYSGITKNIQYFGAGTRLSVL.

Comments on this clone: Within the sample, other DNA sequences also encode this same CDR3. The chain combines TRBV18 with TRBJ2-7, with 10 positions matching TRBD1. Germline V CDR1 and CDR2: KGHSH, LQKENI. V lost 4 bases to trimming and J lost 1 base; unmatched junction nucleotides: 4. The CDR3 is 15 amino acids. The CDR3 spells CASSRRQGASYEQYF. For the CDR3, the DNA is TGTGCCAGCTCACGTCGACAGGGGGCGTCCTACGAGCAGTACTTC.

As concerns this clone: A much larger clone lies a single base off, so this may be a read error. The sample has other DNA sequences that encode this CDR3 too. The V and J genes are TRBV5-1 and TRBJ1-1; D is undetermined. V lost 2 bases, J lost 1 base, and 6 bases lay in between. The CDR3 is 13 residues long. CDR1 and CDR2 from the germline V gene are SGHRS and YFSETQ. For the CDR3, the DNA is TGCGCCAGCAGCTTTGACGGGAACACTGAAGCTTTCTTT. It yields the protein CASSFDGNTEAFF. Full variable domain (outside the CDR3, taken from reference TRBV5-1 and TRBJ1-1): KAGVTQTPRYLIKTRGQQVTLSCSPISGHRSVSWYQQTPGQGLQFLFEYFSETQRNKGNFPGRFSGRQFSNSRSEMNVSTLELGDSALYLCASSFDGNTEAFFGQGTRLTVV.

The gene calls are TRBV18 and TRBJ2-2, with 14 bases lining up with TRBD2. V shed 8 bases and J 7 bases; nucleotides not matched to a gene: 9. In germline, CDR1 is KGHSH, CDR2 LQKENI. The CDR3 totals 16 residues. Here the CDR3 reads CASHPGLAGASGELFF. The CDR3 nucleotides are TGTGCCAGCCATCCGGGACTAGCGGGAGCTAGCGGGGAGCTGTTTTTT.